A selection of T cell receptor beta chains follows, all from one sample in a study of blood T cell repertoires in COVID-19. Here immunoSEQ multiplex PCR was the method, and the copy in TCRdb shows in-frame clones only, minus some. This table has approximately 280,000 clones, 75% to 90% appearing once. Sequences were obtained from peripheral blood. The receptors here all came from a man in his fifties with acute or convalescent COVID-19. Each CDR3 is given with its conserved first and last residue. The order of the fields is D gene, J gene, clone size, V gene, CDR3 protein, CDR3 DNA. The D gene is left open where the match is weak. The size entry is marked missing in some rows and otherwise reads once, few, many or a size class.

>.|TRBJ2-7|.|TRBV10-1
CASSESLATYEQYF
TGCGCCAGCAGTGAGTCGTTGGCCACCTACGAGCAGTACTTC
>TRBD1|TRBJ1-2|.|TRBV30
CAWSRDRGTYGYTF
TGTGCCTGGAGCCGGGACAGGGGGACCTATGGCTACACCTTC
>.|TRBJ1-4|.|TRBV30
CAWSVLAADEKLFF
TGTGCCTGGAGTGTATTAGCCGCGGATGAAAAACTGTTTTTT
>TRBD1|TRBJ1-1|.|TRBV5-1
CASSPGQRATEAFF
TGCGCCAGCAGCCCGGGACAGAGGGCCACTGAAGCTTTCTTT
>.|TRBJ2-1|few|TRBV19
CASRQKGASSYNEQFF
TGTGCCAGTAGACAAAAAGGAGCCTCCTCCTACAATGAGCAGTTCTTC
>.|TRBJ1-6|once|TRBV6-1
CASSSQGGNSPLHF
TGTGCCAGCAGTTCACAGGGTGGCAATTCACCCCTCCACTTT
>.|TRBJ1-3|few|TRBV18
CASSQREFSGNTIYF
TGTGCCAGCTCCCAGAGGGAATTCTCTGGAAACACCATATATTTT
>.|TRBJ1-4|.|TRBV15
CATSREFGQVNEKLFF
TGTGCCACCAGCAGAGAGTTTGGCCAGGTTAATGAAAAACTGTTTTTT
>.|TRBJ1-2|.|TRBV20-1
CSASDRRGYTF
TGCAGTGCTAGTGACCGTAGAGGCTACACCTTC
>.|TRBJ2-7|.|TRBV15
CATSRGWQSYEQYF
TGTGCCACCAGCAGAGGGTGGCAGTCCTACGAGCAGTACTTC
>TRBD1|TRBJ1-1|few|TRBV7-2
CASSPGQGNTEAFF
TGTGCCAGCAGCCCGGGACAGGGGAACACTGAAGCTTTCTTT
>TRBD2|TRBJ2-5|.|TRBV19
CASSSGGKETQYF
TGTGCCAGTAGTAGCGGGGGAAAAGAGACCCAGTACTTC
>.|TRBJ1-1|.|TRBV15
CATSRDFSRGFASLNTEAFF
TGTGCCACCAGCAGAGATTTTAGTAGGGGGTTCGCCAGCCTGAACACTGAAGCTTTCTTT
>TRBD1|TRBJ2-1|.|TRBV5-1
CASSLGQGTYNEQFF
TGCGCCAGCAGCCTCGGACAGGGAACCTACAATGAGCAGTTCTTC
>TRBD1|TRBJ1-5|.|TRBV30
CAWSLQGNQPQHF
TGTGCCTGGAGCCTACAGGGGAATCAGCCCCAGCATTTT
>.|TRBJ1-2|.|TRBV10-2
CASKGTSNYGYTF
TGCGCCAGCAAAGGGACATCCAACTATGGCTACACCTTC
>TRBD1|TRBJ2-5|.|TRBV7-9
CASSLALSRQGAQGTQYF
TGTGCCAGCAGCTTAGCGCTGAGTCGACAGGGGGCTCAAGGGACCCAGTACTTC
>.|TRBJ2-1|.|TRBV11-2
CASNNQGSGWNEQFF
TGTGCCAGCAACAATCAGGGGTCGGGATGGAATGAGCAGTTCTTC
>.|TRBJ1-5|.|TRBV27
CASSAVGLGGPQHF
TGTGCCAGCAGTGCTGTAGGCCTCGGGGGTCCCCAGCATTTT
>.|TRBJ2-5|.|TRBV30
CAWITPGGTETQYF
TGTGCCTGGATCACCCCCGGCGGAACGGAGACCCAGTACTTC
>TRBD1|TRBJ1-3|.|TRBV5-4
CASSQGGLAGNTIYF
TGTGCCAGCAGCCAGGGGGGCCTAGCTGGAAACACCATATATTTT
>TRBD2|TRBJ2-7|.|TRBV9
CASSVASGGTYEQYF
TGTGCCAGCAGCGTCGCTAGCGGGGGAACCTACGAGCAGTACTTC
>.|TRBJ2-1|.|TRBV3-1/TRBV3-2
CASSQGVAKRYNEQFF
TGTGCCAGCAGCCAAGGAGTGGCCAAGAGGTACAATGAGCAGTTCTTC
>TRBD1|TRBJ1-5|.|TRBV7-9
CASSQQGVGNQPQHF
TGTGCCAGCAGCCAACAGGGGGTCGGCAATCAGCCCCAGCATTTT
>TRBD1|TRBJ1-1|.|TRBV7-9
CAGQDRVNTEAFF
TGTGCCGGCCAAGACAGGGTGAACACTGAAGCTTTCTTT
>TRBD1|TRBJ1-5|.|TRBV6-1
CASSENARTGVYSNQPQHF
TGTGCCAGCAGTGAAAACGCAAGGACAGGGGTGTATAGCAATCAGCCCCAGCATTTT
>.|TRBJ1-1|once|TRBV3-1/TRBV3-2
CASSPDSMNTEAFF
TGTGCCAGCAGCCCCGACAGCATGAACACTGAAGCTTTCTTT
>.|TRBJ2-4|.|TRBV6-4
CASSEGSGVSIQYF
TGTGCCAGCAGTGAAGGCTCAGGGGTCAGCATTCAGTACTTC
>.|TRBJ2-3|once|TRBV5-5
CASSTPTVTDTQYF
TGTGCCAGCAGCACCCCAACTGTCACAGATACGCAGTATTTT
>TRBD1|TRBJ2-3|.|TRBV7-9
CASSSPGTGGTDTQYF
TGTGCCAGCAGCTCACCCGGGACAGGGGGCACAGATACGCAGTATTTT
>.|TRBJ1-2|.|TRBV30
CAWSVTGYGYTF
TGTGCCTGGAGTGTGACAGGCTATGGCTACACCTTC
>TRBD2|TRBJ2-1|.|TRBV11-1
CASSSGLEAREQFF
TGTGCCAGCAGCTCGGGACTAGAGGCTAGGGAGCAGTTCTTC
>.|TRBJ1-5|once|TRBV10-2
CASTEQANQPQHF
TGCGCCAGCACGGAACAGGCCAATCAGCCCCAGCATTTT
>.|TRBJ1-1|.|TRBV3-1/TRBV3-2
CASSQWGRGYDTEAFF
TGTGCCAGCAGCCAGTGGGGAAGGGGCTACGACACTGAAGCTTTCTTT
>.|TRBJ2-5|.|TRBV5-4
CASSVPGAGHFETQYF
TGTGCCAGCAGCGTACCCGGTGCAGGGCACTTTGAGACCCAGTACTTC
>.|TRBJ1-2|once|TRBV2
CASSEAPRNSGPNYGYTF
TGTGCCAGCAGTGAAGCGCCCCGGAACAGTGGGCCAAACTATGGCTACACCTTC
>.|TRBJ2-4|.|TRBV7-8
CASSPGGESVIQYF
TGTGCCAGCAGCCCGGGGGGCGAATCGGTCATTCAGTACTTC
>.|TRBJ1-1|.|TRBV5-1
CASSPRAGEAFF
TGCGCCAGCAGCCCAAGGGCGGGGGAAGCTTTCTTT
>TRBD2|TRBJ2-3|once|TRBV10-1
CASRAGAALTDTQYF
TGCGCCAGCAGAGCGGGGGCCGCGCTCACAGATACGCAGTATTTT
>TRBD1|TRBJ2-3|.|TRBV11-3
CASSFSGTGLADTQYF
TGTGCCAGCAGCTTCTCCGGGACAGGCCTCGCAGATACGCAGTATTTT
>TRBD1|TRBJ1-1|.|TRBV27
CASSSQGFPTEAFF
TGTGCCAGCAGTTCACAGGGGTTCCCCACTGAAGCTTTCTTT
>.|TRBJ1-2|.|TRBV19
CASSVSGNYGYTF
TGTGCCAGTAGTGTTTCAGGGAACTATGGCTACACCTTC
>.|TRBJ1-3|.|TRBV5-4
CASSPGGTESGNTIYF
TGTGCCAGCAGCCCCGGGGGTACTGAATCTGGAAACACCATATATTTT
>TRBD1|TRBJ2-1|.|TRBV24-1
CATSDRTGGSYNEQFF
TGTGCCACCAGTGACCGGACAGGGGGTTCCTACAATGAGCAGTTCTTC
>TRBD1|TRBJ2-1|.|TRBV16
CASSQSGQSYNEQFF
TGTGCCAGCAGCCAATCGGGACAGTCATACAATGAGCAGTTCTTC
>TRBD1|TRBJ1-1|.|TRBV10-3
CAISRDRVNTEAFF
TGTGCCATCAGTCGTGACAGGGTGAACACTGAAGCTTTCTTT
>.|TRBJ2-2|.|TRBV18
CASSPRQGFTGELFF
TGTGCCAGCTCACCACGCCAGGGGTTCACCGGGGAGCTGTTTTTT
>.|TRBJ2-5|once|TRBV7-3
CASSRTVQETQYF
TGTGCCAGCAGTAGGACAGTCCAAGAGACCCAGTACTTC
>.|TRBJ1-3|.|TRBV4-2
CASSREQTGTGNTIYF
TGTGCCAGCAGCCGGGAACAGACAGGCACTGGAAACACCATATATTTT
>.|TRBJ1-6|once|TRBV7-2
CASSLRRGISYNSPLHF
TGTGCCAGCAGCTTAAGGAGGGGAATATCCTATAATTCACCCCTCCACTTT
>TRBD1|TRBJ1-1|.|TRBV5-4
CASSLGQGLIMNTEAFF
TGTGCCAGCAGCCTCGGACAGGGGCTCATTATGAACACTGAAGCTTTCTTT
>TRBD1|TRBJ1-5|.|TRBV6-4
CAQLKDRDSNQPQHF
TGTGCCCAACTCAAAGACAGGGATAGCAATCAGCCCCAGCATTTT
>.|TRBJ1-2|.|TRBV9
CASSVGGGYGYTF
TGTGCCAGCAGCGTAGGAGGAGGCTATGGCTACACCTTC
>TRBD1|TRBJ1-6|few|TRBV12-3/TRBV12-4
CASSLDRGSPLHF
TGTGCCAGCAGTTTAGACAGGGGTTCACCCCTCCACTTT
>TRBD2|TRBJ2-1|.|TRBV30
CAWSPGGGPYNEQFF
TGTGCCTGGAGTCCCGGGGGGGGCCCATACAATGAGCAGTTCTTC
>.|TRBJ1-1|.|TRBV24-1
CATSDGVFGGNTEAFF
TGTGCCACCAGTGATGGAGTTTTCGGGGGGAACACTGAAGCTTTCTTT
>.|TRBJ1-1|.|TRBV19
CASSAALNTEAFF
TGTGCCAGTAGTGCGGCCCTGAACACTGAAGCTTTCTTT
>.|TRBJ1-6|.|TRBV27
CASSLARDIYSPLHF
TGTGCCAGCAGTCTAGCCCGGGACATATATTCACCCCTCCACTTT
>.|TRBJ2-2|.|TRBV6-4
CASSLSGFLDTGELFF
TGTGCCAGCAGTTTGTCGGGGTTCCTCGACACCGGGGAGCTGTTTTTT